What follows describes a single T cell receptor beta chain. Its antigen remains undetermined. The record has no base qualities; no much larger clone is one base away. This same CDR3 is encoded by further DNA sequences in the sample. From the germline V gene, CDR1 is SGHAT and CDR2 is FQNNGV. The CDR3 has 12 amino acids, counting the end cysteine and phenylalanine. Only CDR3 DNA remains: 36 bases, in frame from the first base. V is shortened by 1 base, J by 4 bases, and the region joining them spans 5 bases. The record originates from a study of shared clonotypes between healthy human individuals (dated by TCRdb to about 2020). For the wider study: The cohort comprised two women and a few men aged 18 to 49 years. The study deeply sequenced blood TCR repertoires of about five healthy adults to estimate repertoire size and the extent of clonotype sharing between individuals. To increase sequencing depth and limit assay-specific biases, different laboratories used diverse techniques to prepare libraries and sequence TCR repertoires. Between about 0.9 and 8.9 billion PBMCs per donor were obtained by leukapheresis. Results the study describes overall, beyond this receptor: Sampling was limited to blood, and TCR repertoires in tissue likely differ from TCR repertoires in blood. Based on pairwise subsampling, the degree of clonotype sharing among donors was expected to be affected by sequencing depth. Because the study included only a small number of donors, the genetic and exposure-history diversity represented was limited.

The donors were healthy, HIV-negative adults with no recently reported acute infections or vaccinations. Every donor was a Caucasian adult residing in Nashville, Tennessee, USA. For unsorted samples, 90 million or so PBMCs were counted and genomic DNA was extracted with the QIAamp DNA Blood Mini kit. Blood was collected by leukapheresis, and PBMCs were isolated by Ficoll-Histopaque density gradient centrifugation and then cryopreserved in liquid nitrogen vapor phase. Using the deep immunoSEQ assay, multiplex PCR amplified TCR CDR3 regions from genomic DNA. Genomic DNA extracted from each cell subset was distributed evenly over all wells of several immunoSEQ 96-well plates, and each plate served as one replicate. Each replicate PCR for unsorted PBMC received about 310 ng genomic DNA, equal to tens of thousands of T cell genomes. Genomic DNA from unsorted PBMC was sequenced over ten immunoSEQ deep assay plates. The purified libraries were quantified using a Qubit 3.0 fluorometer, sized with a Bioanalyzer 2100, and then quantified again using the KAPA Library Quantification kit. A separate single-read 150-cycle Illumina NextSeq 550 flow cell was used to sequence each immunoSEQ 96-well plate. As for the authors' bioinformatics: Because only junctional sequences without quality scores were contained in the immunoSEQ output, filtering matching that applied to full-length reads could not be performed. Sequences were annotated with PyIR, a Python wrapper for IgBLAST v1.9, and V/J genes and CDR3 were assigned using IMGT germline references. Reads were filtered out if the reads had weak V/J assignments (E-value above 1e-6), no CDR3, stop codons, out-of-frame junctions, or ambiguous translated residues. V3J clonotypes were defined as sequences sharing the same inferred V gene, J gene, and CDR3 amino acid sequence. The percentage overlap between two repertoires was calculated by dividing the number of shared unique clonotypes by the size of the smaller repertoire. Repertoire richness was assessed with RTK rarefaction, the Chao1 estimator, and Recon v2.1 estimates of unobserved clonotypes. As stored in TCRdb, this immuneACCESS dataset retains in-frame rearrangements with V and J assigned. A fraction of the clones does not appear; measured against another copy, unresolved V genes explain less than half of the discrepancy, and the remainder lacks a known reason. The V and J calls and the clone size are those of that table, but D and trimming were determined from the DNA. The table for this sample lists approximately 500,000 clones; approximately 85% of them were counted only once. The ten largest clones take up about an eighth of the sample.

The V gene is TRBV11-2 and the J gene is TRBJ2-7; no confident D gene assignment can be made. The receptor comes from a woman between 40 and 50 years old in good health. Some clones in this sample may be carry-over from other donors' samples. The specimen was PBMCs. The nucleotides are TGTGCCAGCAGCTTAGTCGGTTACGAGCAGTACTTC. This codes for CASSLVGYEQYF.